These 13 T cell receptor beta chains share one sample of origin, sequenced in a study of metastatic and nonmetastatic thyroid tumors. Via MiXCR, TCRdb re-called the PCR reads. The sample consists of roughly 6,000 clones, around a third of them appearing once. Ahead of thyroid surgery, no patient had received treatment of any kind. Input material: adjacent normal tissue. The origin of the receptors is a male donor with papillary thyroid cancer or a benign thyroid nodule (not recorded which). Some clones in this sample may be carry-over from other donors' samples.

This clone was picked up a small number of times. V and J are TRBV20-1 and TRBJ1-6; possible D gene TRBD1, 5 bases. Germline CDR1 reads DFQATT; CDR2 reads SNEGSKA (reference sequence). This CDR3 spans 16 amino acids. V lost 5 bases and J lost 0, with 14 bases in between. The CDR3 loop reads CSAAIGARSYNSPLHF. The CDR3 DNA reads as TGCAGTGCTGCCATCGGGGCCCGCTCCTATAATTCACCCCTCCACTTT.

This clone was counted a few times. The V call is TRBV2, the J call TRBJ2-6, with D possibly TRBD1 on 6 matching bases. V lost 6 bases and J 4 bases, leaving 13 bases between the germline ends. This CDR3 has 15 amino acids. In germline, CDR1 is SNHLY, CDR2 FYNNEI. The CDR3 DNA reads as TGTGCCAGCAGCCTCCAGGGGTACGGGGCCAACGTCCTGACTTTC. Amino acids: CASSLQGYGANVLTF.

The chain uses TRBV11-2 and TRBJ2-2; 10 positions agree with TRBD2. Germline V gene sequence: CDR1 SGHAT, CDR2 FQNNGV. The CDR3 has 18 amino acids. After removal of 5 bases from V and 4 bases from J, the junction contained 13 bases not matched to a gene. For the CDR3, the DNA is TGTGCCAGCAGCCCGGGGCGGACTAGCGGCTTTGTCACCGGGGAGCTGTTTTTT. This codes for CASSPGRTSGFVTGELFF.

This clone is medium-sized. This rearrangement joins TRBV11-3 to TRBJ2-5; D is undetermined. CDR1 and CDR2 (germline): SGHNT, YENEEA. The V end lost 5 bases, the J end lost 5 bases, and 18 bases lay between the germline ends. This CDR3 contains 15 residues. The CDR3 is CASSLHPNSEETQYF. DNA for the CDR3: TGTGCCAGCAGCCTACACCCGAACAGCGAGGAGACCCAGTACTTC.

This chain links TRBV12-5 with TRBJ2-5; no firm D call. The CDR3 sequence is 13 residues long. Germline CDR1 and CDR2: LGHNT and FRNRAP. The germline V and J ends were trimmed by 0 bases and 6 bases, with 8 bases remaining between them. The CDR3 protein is CASGLVTDKTQYF. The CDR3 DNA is TGTGCTAGTGGTTTGGTAACAGACAAGACCCAGTACTTC.

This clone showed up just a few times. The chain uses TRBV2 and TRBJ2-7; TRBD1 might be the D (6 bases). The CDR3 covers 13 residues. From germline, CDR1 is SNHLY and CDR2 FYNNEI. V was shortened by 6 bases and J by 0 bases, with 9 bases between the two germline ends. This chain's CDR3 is CASRVQGSYEQYF. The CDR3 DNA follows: TGTGCCAGCAGGGTACAGGGCTCCTACGAGCAGTACTTC.

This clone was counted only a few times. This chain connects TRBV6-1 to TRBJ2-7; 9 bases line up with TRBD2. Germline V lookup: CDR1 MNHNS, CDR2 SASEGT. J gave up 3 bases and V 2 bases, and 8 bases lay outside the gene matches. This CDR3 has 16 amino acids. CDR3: CASSEIGLAWFYEQYF. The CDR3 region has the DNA TGTGCCAGCAGTGAAATCGGACTAGCGTGGTTCTACGAGCAGTACTTC.

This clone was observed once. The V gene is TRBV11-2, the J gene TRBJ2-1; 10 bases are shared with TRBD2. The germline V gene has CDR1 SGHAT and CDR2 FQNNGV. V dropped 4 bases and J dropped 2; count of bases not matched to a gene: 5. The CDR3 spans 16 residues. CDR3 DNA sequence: TGTGCCAGCAGCTGGACCAGCGGGAGGGCCTACAATGAGCAGTTCTTC. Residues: CASSWTSGRAYNEQFF.

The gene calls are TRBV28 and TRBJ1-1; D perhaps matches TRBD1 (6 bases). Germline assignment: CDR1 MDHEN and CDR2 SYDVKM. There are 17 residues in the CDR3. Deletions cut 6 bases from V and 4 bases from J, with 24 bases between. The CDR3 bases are TGTGCCAGCAGCCCAGCCGTGTCGGGGGCGCAGGGCACTGAAGCTTTCTTT. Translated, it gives CASSPAVSGAQGTEAFF.

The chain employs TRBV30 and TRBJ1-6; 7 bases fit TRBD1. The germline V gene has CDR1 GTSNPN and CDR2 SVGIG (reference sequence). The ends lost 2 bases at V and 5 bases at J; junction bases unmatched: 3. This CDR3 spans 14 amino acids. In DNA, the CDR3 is TGTGCCTGGAGTTCAGGACAGGATAATTCACCCCTCCACTTT. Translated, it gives CAWSSGQDNSPLHF.

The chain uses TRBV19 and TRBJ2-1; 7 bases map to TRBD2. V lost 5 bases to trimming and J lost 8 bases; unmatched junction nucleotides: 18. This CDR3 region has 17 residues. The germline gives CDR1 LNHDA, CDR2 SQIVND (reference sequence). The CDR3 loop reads CASSPQPTSAIGDEQFF. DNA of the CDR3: TGTGCCAGTAGTCCACAACCCACTAGCGCCATAGGGGATGAGCAGTTCTTC.

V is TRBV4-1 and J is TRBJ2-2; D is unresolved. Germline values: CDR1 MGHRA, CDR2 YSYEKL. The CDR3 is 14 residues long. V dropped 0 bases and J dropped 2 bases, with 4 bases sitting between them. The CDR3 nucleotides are TGCGCCAGCAGCCAAGATTACAACACCGGGGAGCTGTTTTTT. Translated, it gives CASSQDYNTGELFF.

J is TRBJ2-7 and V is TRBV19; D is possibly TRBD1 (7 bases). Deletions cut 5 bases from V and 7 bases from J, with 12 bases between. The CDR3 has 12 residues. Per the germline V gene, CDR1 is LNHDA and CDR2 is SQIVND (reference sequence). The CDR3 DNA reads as TGTGCCAGTAGTGCGACAGGGAGGGAGCAGTACTTC. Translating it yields CASSATGREQYF.